Presented here are 27 T cell receptor beta chains from one specimen sequenced in a study of T cell repertoires in cytomegalovirus infection. TCRdb independently ran MiXCR on the reads; one entry per CDR3 protein. The sample holds 250,000 to 300,000 distinct CDR3 sequences; roughly 24% are singletons and the top ten take roughly 13%. The sample taken for sequencing was PBMCs. All receptors come from a human donor in good health (CMV status not recorded). Some clones in this sample may be carry-over from other donors' samples.

The chain recombines TRBV20-1 with TRBJ1-5, with a possible D match to TRBD1 (5 bases). CDR1 DFQATT and CDR2 SNEGSKA come from the germline V gene (reference sequence). Trimming removed 3 bases at V and 7 bases at J, with 16 bases between. This CDR3 has 14 amino acids. Here the CDR3 reads CSARVGTPRQPQHF. In DNA form, the CDR3 reads TGCAGTGCTAGGGTGGGGACCCCACGCCAGCCCCAGCATTTT.

The V call is TRBV6-5, the J call TRBJ2-1; TRBD1 aligns across 7 bases. CDR3 length: 13 residues. The V segment lost 5 bases and the J segment 10 bases; nucleotides outside the gene matches: 8. The germline V gene has CDR1 MNHEY and CDR2 SVGAGI. CDR3 residues: CASSPPDRFEQFF. The CDR3 coding sequence is TGTGCCAGCAGTCCCCCGGACAGGTTCGAGCAGTTCTTC.

This clonotype turned up a few times. The chain links TRBV9 to TRBJ2-7, with 8 bases that match TRBD2. This CDR3 comprises 15 residues. Germline trimming cut 0 bases from V and 2 bases from J; bases unmatched to any gene: 4. In germline, CDR1 is SGDLS, CDR2 YYNGEE. The CDR3 loop is CASSVDPAGAYEQYF. For the CDR3, the DNA is TGTGCCAGCAGCGTAGACCCAGCGGGGGCCTACGAGCAGTACTTC.

This clonotype was seen more than once but under ten times. The V gene is TRBV7-8, the J gene TRBJ1-1, with a possible D match to TRBD1 (6 bases). The germline gives CDR1 SGHVS, CDR2 FQNEAQ. The CDR3 is 15 amino acids. V was pared by 1 base and J by 3 bases, with 12 bases between. Written as DNA, the CDR3 is TGTGCCAGCAGCTTAGTACTAGCAGGGGACACTGAAGCTTTCTTT. Encoded protein: CASSLVLAGDTEAFF.

The chain is built from TRBV20-1 and TRBJ2-1; 7 bases match TRBD1. Trimming removed 1 base from V and 4 bases from J; junction bases left unmatched: 4. Germline V gene sequence: CDR1 DFQATT, CDR2 SNEGSKA (reference sequence). There are 14 residues in the CDR3. CDR3 sequence (DNA): TGCAGTGCTAGAGGGACAGGACATTACAATGAGCAGTTCTTC. This encodes CSARGTGHYNEQFF.

In this sample, this clonotype turned up many times. This rearrangement joins TRBV7-8 to TRBJ2-7; TRBD1 matches 10 bases. Germline values: CDR1 SGHVS, CDR2 FQNEAQ. The CDR3 spans 15 residues. Unmatched junction bases numbered 4, after V lost 5 bases and J lost 0 bases. The CDR3 region is CASSKDRGDSYEQYF. The CDR3 nucleotides read TGTGCCAGCAGCAAGGACAGGGGGGACTCCTACGAGCAGTACTTC.

This clonotype was observed a handful of times. The chain employs TRBV29-1 and TRBJ2-1, with 7 bases that match TRBD2. V lost 4 bases and J lost 7; bases outside the gene matches: 10. Germline-derived CDR1 and CDR2 are SQVTM and ANQGSEA. The CDR3 sequence is 14 residues long. The chain's CDR3 is CSVVTGRLRNEQFF. The CDR3 DNA follows: TGCAGCGTTGTAACCGGGAGGTTGAGGAATGAGCAGTTCTTC.

This clonotype was seen a handful of times. This chain connects TRBV4-2 to TRBJ2-3; the D gene is possibly TRBD2 (7 bases). V lost 2 bases and J lost 4, with 19 bases in between. There are 17 residues in the CDR3. CDR1 and CDR2 from the germline V gene are LGHNA and YNFKEQ. CDR3 protein: CASSQTGGGGGSDTQYF. In DNA, the CDR3 is TGTGCCAGCAGCCAAACTGGGGGGGGCGGAGGATCAGATACGCAGTATTTT.

The sample holds many counts of this clonotype. The chain is built from TRBV7-2 and TRBJ1-5; no reliable D call. Looked up from germline, CDR1 is SGHTA and CDR2 is FQGNSA. This CDR3 comprises 15 residues. V was clipped by 0 bases and J by 4 bases, with 10 bases between them. CDR3 sequence: CASSLAGSLNQPQHF. Here the CDR3 DNA reads TGTGCCAGCAGCTTAGCGGGCAGCCTAAATCAGCCCCAGCATTTT.

This clonotype was found many times. This rearrangement joins TRBV7-9 to TRBJ2-7; D is possibly TRBD1 (6 bases). Germline V gene sequence: CDR1 SEHNR, CDR2 FQNEAQ (reference sequence). The CDR3 spans 16 residues. The V end was cut by 2 bases, the J end by 1 base, with 15 bases between. CDR3 nucleotides: TGTGCCAGCAGCTTAAATGGCCGGGACATTTCCTACGAGCAGTACTTC. Translated, it gives CASSLNGRDISYEQYF.

The chain carries TRBV6-1 and TRBJ1-2, with TRBD1 as a possible D gene (6 bases). The CDR3 is 16 residues long. V was cut by 5 bases and J by 4 bases, with 20 bases left in between. Germline CDR1 and CDR2: MNHNS and SASEGT. The CDR3 loop reads CASSPQTGSGGYGYTF. As DNA, the CDR3 is TGTGCCAGCAGTCCCCAGACAGGCTCTGGGGGCTATGGCTACACCTTC.

This clonotype was seen a few times. The genes are TRBV11-2 and TRBJ1-1; D perhaps matches TRBD1 (6 bases). Germline CDR1 reads SGHAT; CDR2 reads FQNNGV. The CDR3 spans 12 residues. V lost 5 bases, J lost 5 bases, and 9 bases lay in between. CDR3 in amino acids: CASSTQGTEAFF. The CDR3 bases are TGTGCCAGCAGCACTCAGGGGACTGAAGCTTTCTTT.

The chain couples TRBV29-1 to TRBJ2-1; no clear D. Trimming cost V 6 bases and J 3 bases, with 9 bases left between them. The CDR3 has 12 residues. CDR1 and CDR2 from the germline V gene are SQVTM and ANQGSEA. CDR3 sequence (DNA): TGCAGCGTAATGCAGAACTACAATGAGCAGTTCTTC. Translating it yields CSVMQNYNEQFF.

This clonotype was counted ten times or more. This chain uses TRBV20-1 with TRBJ2-6, with D possibly matching TRBD1 (6 bases). In germline, CDR1 is DFQATT, CDR2 SNEGSKA (reference sequence). The V end lost 1 base, the J end lost 0 bases, and 13 bases lay between the germline ends. The CDR3 totals 17 residues. The CDR3 DNA is TGCAGTGCTAGAGCCCTGGACAGACGCTCTGGGGCCAACGTCCTGACTTTC. This encodes CSARALDRRSGANVLTF.

The rearrangement joins TRBV4-1 to TRBJ1-4, with D perhaps matching TRBD1 (5 bases). Germline values: CDR1 MGHRA, CDR2 YSYEKL. Trimming shortened V by 4 bases and J by 1 base, and 13 bases separated the two germline ends. This CDR3 has 16 residues. The CDR3 sequence: CASSRTRDGTNEKLFF. CDR3 DNA: TGCGCCAGCAGCCGAACAAGGGACGGAACTAATGAAAAACTGTTTTTT.

This clonotype was seen a handful of times. This sequence joins TRBV6-6 and TRBJ1-5; no definite D call. V lost 5 bases to trimming and J lost 6 bases, with 23 bases between them. Germline CDR1 reads MNHNY; CDR2 reads SVGAGI (reference sequence). CDR3 size: 17 residues. As DNA, the CDR3 is TGTGCCAGCAGTCTCCTTCGCGACGCGGCTCTCAGTCAGCCCCAGCATTTT. Residues: CASSLLRDAALSQPQHF.

This clonotype has only a few counts. The chain is built from TRBV11-3 and TRBJ2-1; 8 bases agree with TRBD2. The germline V gene encodes CDR1 SGHNT and CDR2 YENEEA. The CDR3 spans 16 residues. Trimming cost V 5 bases and J 0 bases; bases outside gene matches: 6. The CDR3 loop reads CASSRTSLSSYNEQFF. CDR3 nucleotides: TGTGCCAGCAGCCGGACTAGCCTGAGCTCCTACAATGAGCAGTTCTTC.

The sample holds many counts of this clonotype. As DNA, the CDR3 is TGTGCCAGCAGCGGGACTAGCGGGGTCCCCAAGGAAGAGCAGTTCTTC. Its translation: CASSGTSGVPKEEQFF. This chain uses TRBV7-2 with TRBJ2-1, with 13 nucleotides matching TRBD2. CDR1 is SGHTA and CDR2 is FQGNSA in the germline V gene. V dropped 5 bases and J dropped 10; count of bases not matched to a gene: 11. The CDR3 spans 16 residues.

This clonotype was seen many times. The rearrangement links TRBV11-2 to TRBJ2-1, with D hard to call. Germline-derived CDR1 and CDR2 are SGHAT and FQNNGV. With 0 bases removed from V and 8 bases from J, the gap between germline ends came to 8 bases. The CDR3 runs to 13 residues. The CDR3 here is CASSLELADEQFF. Written as DNA, the CDR3 is TGTGCCAGCAGCTTAGAGCTTGCGGATGAGCAGTTCTTC.

This clonotype is a singleton in its sample. The V and J genes are TRBV2 and TRBJ2-5, with 8 bases aligning to TRBD1. CDR1 SNHLY and CDR2 FYNNEI come from the germline V gene. V lost 4 bases to trimming and J lost 3 bases; unmatched junction nucleotides: 4. The CDR3 extends over 14 amino acids. CDR3 sequence reads: CASSVLTGEETQYF. Here the CDR3 DNA reads TGTGCCAGCAGTGTCCTGACAGGGGAAGAGACCCAGTACTTC.

This clonotype was detected only a few times. The chain has TRBV7-2 and TRBJ1-1, with unresolved D. Germline values: CDR1 SGHTA, CDR2 FQGNSA. This CDR3 contains 13 residues. V was trimmed by 2 bases and J by 4 bases, leaving 8 bases between them. CDR3 amino acids: CASSLWARTEAFF. The CDR3 bases are TGTGCCAGCAGCTTATGGGCCCGCACTGAAGCTTTCTTT.

This clonotype was observed many times. This chain joins TRBV10-3 and TRBJ2-1, with TRBD2 identical over 14 bases. The junction had 2 bases not matched to a gene; V was cut back by 8 bases and J by 2 bases. From germline, CDR1 is ENHRY and CDR2 SYGVKD. The CDR3 extends over 15 amino acids. This chain's CDR3 is CAIGTSGSAYNEQFF. CDR3 coding DNA: TGTGCCATCGGGACTAGCGGGAGTGCCTACAATGAGCAGTTCTTC.

J is TRBJ2-2 and V is TRBV30; D is possibly TRBD2 (5 bases). The germline V and J ends were trimmed by 0 bases and 8 bases, with 10 bases remaining between them. This CDR3 is built from 13 residues. Germline lookup yields CDR1 GTSNPN and CDR2 SVGIG (reference sequence). CDR3 in amino acids: CAWSVRGSGELFF. CDR3 DNA sequence: TGTGCCTGGAGTGTACGGGGATCGGGGGAGCTGTTTTTT.

This clonotype showed up many times. The chain links TRBV7-2 to TRBJ1-2, with D perhaps TRBD1 (6 bases). This CDR3 is 14 amino acids long. Trimming took 11 bases from V and 2 from J, leaving 18 bases between them. Germline CDR1 is SGHTA and CDR2 is FQGNSA. The CDR3 DNA sequence: TGTGCCCTTAGGGGGAGTGGGGGAAACTATGGCTACACCTTC. Its protein product is CALRGSGGNYGYTF. Full variable domain (missing parts from reference TRBV7-2 and TRBJ1-2): GAGVSQSPSNKVTEKGKDVELRCDPISGHTALYWYRQSLGQGLEFLIYFQGNSAPDKSGLPSDRFSAERTGGSVSTLTIQRTQQEDSAVYLCALRGSGGNYGYTFGSGTRLTVV.

The J gene is TRBJ2-5, the V gene TRBV7-9, with TRBD2 matching over 13 bases. The trim removed 6 bases at V and 1 base at J, leaving 2 bases unmatched. Germline CDR1 reads SEHNR; CDR2 reads FQNEAQ (reference sequence). This CDR3 comprises 15 residues. CDR3 in amino acids: CASSRTSGGQETQYF. Here the CDR3 DNA reads TGTGCCAGCAGTCGGACTAGCGGGGGCCAAGAGACCCAGTACTTC.

This clonotype came up a few times. This chain connects TRBV7-2 to TRBJ1-2, with D hard to call. The CDR3 spans 14 residues. Germline V lookup: CDR1 SGHTA, CDR2 FQGNSA. Trimming pared 1 base from V and 5 bases from J, leaving 11 bases between. This CDR3 reads CASSLEVTNYGYTF. CDR3 nucleotides: TGTGCCAGCAGCTTAGAAGTCACGAATTATGGCTACACCTTC.

This chain joins TRBV11-2 and TRBJ1-5; 8 bases map to TRBD1. The J segment lost 4 bases and the V segment lost 5 bases, leaving 10 bases of the junction unmatched. The CDR3 totals 16 residues. Germline assignment: CDR1 SGHAT and CDR2 FQNNGV. The CDR3 is CASSRDRGGMNQPQHF. The CDR3 coding sequence is TGTGCCAGCAGCCGTGACAGGGGCGGTATGAATCAGCCCCAGCATTTT.